This TCR beta chain was sequenced during a study of T cell responses to AZD1222 COVID-19 vaccine. The method was immunoSEQ multiplex PCR; TCRdb's version includes in-frame clones alone and lacks a portion of them. Of tens of thousands of clones in the sample, roughly 90% were seen once. The CDR3 covers 12 residues. The germline gives CDR1 MDHEN, CDR2 SYDVKM. V was clipped by 2 bases and J by 3 bases, with 4 bases between them. Study results and caveats: Baseline serology detected seropositivity in only 6 or 7 AZD1222 recipients. It should be noted that donors were predominantly white British and more often female, and clonal diversity was possibly underestimated.

This clone showed up just a few times. Its antigen is not identified. Additional DNA sequences in this sample encode the identical CDR3. V gene TRBV28 combines with J gene TRBJ1-2; D remains unclear. This specimen consisted of peripheral blood, obtained on day 0 of MenACWY control vaccination. The sequence came from an adult in good health. CDR3 nucleotide sequence: TGTGCCAGCAGTTTAAGCGACTATGGCTACACCTTC. This translates into CASSLSDYGYTF.